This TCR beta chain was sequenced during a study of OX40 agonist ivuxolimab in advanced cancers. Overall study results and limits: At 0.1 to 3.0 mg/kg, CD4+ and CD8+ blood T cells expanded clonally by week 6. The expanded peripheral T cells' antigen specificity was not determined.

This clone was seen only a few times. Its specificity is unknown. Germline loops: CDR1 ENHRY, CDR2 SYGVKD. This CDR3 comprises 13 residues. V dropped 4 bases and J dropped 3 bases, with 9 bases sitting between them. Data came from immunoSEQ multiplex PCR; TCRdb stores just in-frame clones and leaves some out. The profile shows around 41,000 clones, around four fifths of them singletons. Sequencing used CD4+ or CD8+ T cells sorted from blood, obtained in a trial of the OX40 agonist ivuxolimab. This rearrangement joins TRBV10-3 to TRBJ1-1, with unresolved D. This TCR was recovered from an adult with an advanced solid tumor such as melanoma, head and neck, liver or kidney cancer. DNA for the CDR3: TGTGCCATCAGTGGTATGGATTACACTGAAGCTTTCTTT. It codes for CAISGMDYTEAFF.